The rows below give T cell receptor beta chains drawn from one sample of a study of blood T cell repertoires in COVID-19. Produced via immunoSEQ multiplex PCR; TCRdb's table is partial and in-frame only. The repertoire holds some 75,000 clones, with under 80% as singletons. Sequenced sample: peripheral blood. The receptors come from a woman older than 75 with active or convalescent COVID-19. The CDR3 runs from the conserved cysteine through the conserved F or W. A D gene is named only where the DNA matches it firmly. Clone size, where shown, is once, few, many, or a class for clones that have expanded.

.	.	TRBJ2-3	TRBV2	TGTGCCAGCAGTGACCAGGGGTACGGCACAGATACGCAGTATTTT	CASSDQGYGTDTQYF
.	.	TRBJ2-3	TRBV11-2	TGTGCCAGCAGCTCGTTAGTGGCAGATACGCAGTATTTT	CASSSLVADTQYF
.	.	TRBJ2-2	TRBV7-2	TGTGCCAGCAGCTTGGGGCTTTCGACCGGGGAGCTGTTTTTT	CASSLGLSTGELFF
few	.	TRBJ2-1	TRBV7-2	TGTGCCAGCAGCTTAGGGGGGCCCTACAATGAGCAGTTCTTC	CASSLGGPYNEQFF
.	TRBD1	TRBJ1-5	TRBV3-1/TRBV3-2	TGTGCCAGCAGCCAAAACAGGGGACAGCCCCAGCATTTT	CASSQNRGQPQHF
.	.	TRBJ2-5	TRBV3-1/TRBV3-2	TGTGCCAGCAGCCAAGATCATGGGGGGAAGACCCAGTACTTC	CASSQDHGGKTQYF
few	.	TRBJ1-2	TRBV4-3	TGCGCCAGCAGCCGGGGGCAGGGAGTAGGTGGCTACACCTTC	CASSRGQGVGGYTF
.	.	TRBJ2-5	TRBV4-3	TGCGCCAGCAGCCAAGATTACAACGGGGGGCCTCAAGAGACCCAGTACTTC	CASSQDYNGGPQETQYF
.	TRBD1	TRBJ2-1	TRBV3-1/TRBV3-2	TGTGCCAGCAGCCCTACAGGGGATACGGGGAATGAGCAGTTCTTC	CASSPTGDTGNEQFF
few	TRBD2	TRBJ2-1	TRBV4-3	TGCGCCAGCCAAGGGACTAACAATGAGCAGTTCTTC	CASQGTNNEQFF
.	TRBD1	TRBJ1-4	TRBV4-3	TGCGCCAGCAGCCAAGAACCAGGGGGCGCCGAAAAACTGTTTTTT	CASSQEPGGAEKLFF
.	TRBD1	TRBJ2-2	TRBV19	TGTGCCAGTAGCGACAGGGGGGGAAACACCGGGGAGCTGTTTTTT	CASSDRGGNTGELFF
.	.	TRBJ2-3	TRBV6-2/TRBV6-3	TGTGCCAGCAGTTTCCGCCGGGATACGCAGTATTTT	CASSFRRDTQYF
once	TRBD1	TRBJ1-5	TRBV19	TGTGCCAGTAGTATAGGTTCAGGGGGTAGCAATCAGCCCCAGCATTTT	CASSIGSGGSNQPQHF
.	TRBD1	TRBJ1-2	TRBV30	TGTGCCTGGAGTTCAGACAGGGTGGGGGACTATGGCTACACCTTC	CAWSSDRVGDYGYTF
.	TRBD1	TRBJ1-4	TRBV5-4	TGTGCCAGCAGCTTGGGGACAGGGGGCGCAACTAATGAAAAACTGTTTTTT	CASSLGTGGATNEKLFF
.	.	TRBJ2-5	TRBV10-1	TGCGCCAGCAGTGAGTCCGGGAGTGGAGAGACCCAGTACTTC	CASSESGSGETQYF
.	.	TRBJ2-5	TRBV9	TGTGCCAGCAGTCGAGGGCCGTCCCAAGAGACCCAGTACTTC	CASSRGPSQETQYF
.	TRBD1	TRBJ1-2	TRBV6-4	TGTGCCAGCAGTAAATACAGGGGTAGTCATGGCTACACCTTC	CASSKYRGSHGYTF
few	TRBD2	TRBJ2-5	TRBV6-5	TGTGCCAGCAGGGGTTTAGCGGGAAAAGAGACCCAGTACTTC	CASRGLAGKETQYF
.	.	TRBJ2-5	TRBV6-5	TGTGCCAGCACTGCAGTCCAAGAGACCCAGTACTTC	CASTAVQETQYF
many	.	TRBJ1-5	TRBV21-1	TGTGCCAGCAGCAATAGGAAGGCGGAGATTAGCAATCAGCCCCAGCATTTT	CASSNRKAEISNQPQHF
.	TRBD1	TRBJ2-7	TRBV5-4	TGTGCCGTCAAAGGGGCAGGGGGCTCCTACGAGCAGTACTTC	CAVKGAGGSYEQYF
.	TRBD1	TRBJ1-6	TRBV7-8	TGTGCCAGCAGCCGATTAAACAGGGGGCGAAGGGACCCAAATTCACCCCTCCACTTT	CASSRLNRGRRDPNSPLHF
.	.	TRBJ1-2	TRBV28	TGTGCCAGCACCCCAGCAGGGGACTATGGCTACACCTTC	CASTPAGDYGYTF
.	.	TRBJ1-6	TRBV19	TGTGCCAGTAGTGAACAGGTCTCCTATAATTCACCCCTCCACTTT	CASSEQVSYNSPLHF
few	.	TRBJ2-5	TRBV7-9	TGTGCCAGCAGCCTCCTCGGCGGAGGGGGCGGAGAGACCCAGTACTTC	CASSLLGGGGGETQYF
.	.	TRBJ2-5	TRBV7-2	TGTGCCAGCAGCACGAGCGGAAACGAAGAGACCCAGTACTTC	CASSTSGNEETQYF
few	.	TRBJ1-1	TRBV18	TGTGCCAGCTCACCACCGGGGGGGACTGAAGCTTTCTTT	CASSPPGGTEAFF
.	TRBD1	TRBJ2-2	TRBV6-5	TGTGCCAGAACCGGGACAGGGGGCACCGGGGAGCTGTTTTTT	CARTGTGGTGELFF
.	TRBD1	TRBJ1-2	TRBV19	TGTGCCAGTAGCCACACCGGGACAGCCAACTATGGCTACACCTTC	CASSHTGTANYGYTF
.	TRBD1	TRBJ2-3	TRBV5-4	TGTGCCAGCAGCTTCGGACAGGTCGTGGGAGATACGCAGTATTTT	CASSFGQVVGDTQYF
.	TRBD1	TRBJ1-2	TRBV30	TGTGCCTGGAGTCCATGGACAGGAGTTTTCTATGGCTACACCTTC	CAWSPWTGVFYGYTF
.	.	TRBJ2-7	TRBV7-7	TGTGCTAGCAGCTTAGCTCAGAACTACGAGCAGTACTTC	CASSLAQNYEQYF
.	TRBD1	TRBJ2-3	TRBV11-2	TGTGCCAGCAGCCTAACAGGGGGCATAAGCACAGATACGCAGTATTTT	CASSLTGGISTDTQYF
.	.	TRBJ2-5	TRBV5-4	TGTGCCAGCAGCTTAACCATGCAGGGGAAAGAGACCCAGTACTTC	CASSLTMQGKETQYF
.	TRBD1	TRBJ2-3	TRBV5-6	TGTGCCAGCAGCTACGGGACAGGGGACACAGATACGCAGTATTTT	CASSYGTGDTDTQYF
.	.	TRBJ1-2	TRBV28	TGTGCCAGCATGGTCCGGAACTATGGCTACACCTTC	CASMVRNYGYTF
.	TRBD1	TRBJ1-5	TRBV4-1	TGCGCCAGCAGCCAAGGACTCACAGGGGGCAGCAATCAGCCCCAGCATTTT	CASSQGLTGGSNQPQHF
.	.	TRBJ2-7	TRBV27	TGTGCCAGCAGTTCATATTCCGGGACACACTCCTACGAGCAGTACTTC	CASSSYSGTHSYEQYF
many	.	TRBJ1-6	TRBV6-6	TGTGCCAGCAGTCGTCTTAGGGAGCCAGCATATAATTCACCCCTCCACTTT	CASSRLREPAYNSPLHF
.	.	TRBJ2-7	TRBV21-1	TGTGCCAGCACCCCGGGACAGGGTCCCCAAAACTACGAGCAGTACTTC	CASTPGQGPQNYEQYF
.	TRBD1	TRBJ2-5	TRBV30	TGTGCCTGGAGTACCCGACAGGGATTCCAAGAGACCCAGTACTTC	CAWSTRQGFQETQYF
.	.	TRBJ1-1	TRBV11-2	TGTGCCAGCAGCTTAAGCTTTGGGAGGGGGACTGAAGCTTTCTTT	CASSLSFGRGTEAFF
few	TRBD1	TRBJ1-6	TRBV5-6	TGTGCCAGCAGCGGTAACTTACAGGGGGGACGTAATTCACCCCTCCACTTT	CASSGNLQGGRNSPLHF
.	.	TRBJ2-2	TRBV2	TGTGCCAGCAGCCGGGGTAGATTAACGAACACCGGGGAGCTGTTTTTT	CASSRGRLTNTGELFF
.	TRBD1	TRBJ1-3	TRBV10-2	TGCGCCAGCAGTGAGATCACAGGGGTCGGAAACACCATATATTTT	CASSEITGVGNTIYF
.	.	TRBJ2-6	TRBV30	TGTGCCTGGGAGGGGGATCTGACTACGGGACGGGCCTCTGGGGCCAACGTCCTGACTTTC	CAWEGDLTTGRASGANVLTF
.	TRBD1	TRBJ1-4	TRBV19	TGTGCCAGTAGGACGACAGGGGGTAATGAAAAACTGTTTTTT	CASRTTGGNEKLFF
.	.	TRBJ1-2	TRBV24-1	TGTGCCACCAGTGATTTCGGCTATGGCTACACCTTC	CATSDFGYGYTF
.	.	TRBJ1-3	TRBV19	TGTGCCAGTAGTGCCATGACAGGAGTTTCTGGAAACACCATATATTTT	CASSAMTGVSGNTIYF
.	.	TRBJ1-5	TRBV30	TGTGCCTGGAGTGTAGGAGTTTATAGCAATCAGCCCCAGCATTTT	CAWSVGVYSNQPQHF
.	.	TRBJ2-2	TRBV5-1	TGCGCCAGCAGCTTGGGACCGACTATGAACACCGGGGAGCTGTTTTTT	CASSLGPTMNTGELFF
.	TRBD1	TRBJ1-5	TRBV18	TGTGCCAGCTCCGGACAGGCCAATCAGCCCCAGCATTTT	CASSGQANQPQHF
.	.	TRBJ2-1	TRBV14	TGTGCCAGCAGCCAAGAAGCGTGGCAGGGAATGTTCAATGAGCAGTTCTTC	CASSQEAWQGMFNEQFF
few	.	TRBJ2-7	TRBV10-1	TGCGCCAGCAGTGAGTCTCTGGGGGCTTACTACGAGCAGTACTTC	CASSESLGAYYEQYF